Here is one T cell receptor (beta chain) with its context. What it binds is not known. Germline-derived CDR1 and CDR2 are SEHNR and FQNEAQ (reference sequence). This CDR3 has 14 amino acids. V lost 3 bases and J lost 6, with 12 bases in between. The protocol was immunoSEQ multiplex PCR, while the TCRdb copy is restricted to in-frame clones and leaves out a portion. The sample consists of roughly 1,500,000 clones, approximately 98.5% of them appearing once. The sample comes from a study of shared clonotypes between healthy human individuals. General study findings and limits: Among donors, sharing of clonotypes was expected to be affected by sequencing depth.

This sequence originates from a man aged 25-40 years in good health. Sequenced material: naive CD4+ T cells sorted from blood. Subset noted: CD45RA+ positively selected. This chain links TRBV7-9 with TRBJ1-5; no firm D call. CDR3 sequence: CASSLDVVGQPQHF. The CDR3 coding sequence is TGTGCCAGCAGCTTGGACGTGGTGGGTCAGCCCCAGCATTTT. The full variable domain, with the rest looked up from reference TRBV7-9 and TRBJ1-5, is DTGVSQNPRHKITKRGQNVTFRCDPISEHNRLYWYRQTLGQGPEFLTYFQNEAQLEKSRLLSDRFSAERPKGSFSTLEIQRTEQGDSAMYLCASSLDVVGQPQHFGDGTRLSIL.